This entry concerns a single T cell receptor beta chain. This clonotype was observed at least ten times. It has no known antigen specificity. Per-base qualities were not stored, and no clone one base away is much larger. RNA from unsorted whole blood was extracted with TRIzol reagent, and germline DNA was obtained with the DNeasy Blood & Tissue kit. At the time of sampling, the patients had chronic HBV infection and had not received any treatment. Around 3.9 milliliters of peripheral blood were collected into K2EDTA tubes before surgery. The entry originates in a study of tumor-infiltrating lymphocytes in primary liver carcinoma (TCRdb year 2017). Background for the entire study: Between late 2015 and early 2016, about 5 patients in China with histopathologically diagnosed primary liver carcinoma had their tumors surgically resected. Of the five patients, three men and two women aged 30 to 69 years, four had hepatocellular carcinoma and one had combined HCC and intrahepatic cholangiocarcinoma. The tumors of the five patients were staged as T1-T3 N0M0, with maximum diameters ranging from about 4 to 11 cm. Each sample produced about 3.5 to 8 million productive TCRbeta reads, and read depth showed no significant difference between tissue types. The study combined TCRbeta repertoire sequencing, expression microarrays and whole-exome sequencing across five regions of each liver tumor, with adjacent normal tissue and blood. A total of about 35 specimens from 5 patients underwent TCRbeta repertoire sequencing, comprising 25 tumor regions, 5 adjacent noncancerous liver tissues and 5 peripheral blood samples. High reproducibility was observed for the technical replicate repertoires, with mean shared-clone rates approximately 0.9 and correlation coefficients above 0.95.

Broad study findings and their caveats: Consistent with antigen-driven expansion, pairs of tumor regions showed higher repertoire overlap (mean roughly 35%) than either tumor-adjacent pairs (about 17%) or tumor-blood pairs (about 15%). Only the TCR beta chain was sequenced, so true repertoire diversity is likely underestimated because unpaired alpha chains were not captured. The top 250 clones made up a significantly larger repertoire fraction in tumors than in blood (p = 0.039). Comparison of CD4+ and CD8+ T cell repertoires was precluded by the use of bulk unsorted samples. Only 4 to 6 patients were included in the study, and the authors note that the findings should be validated in a larger study.

From a lookup of the germline V gene, CDR1 and CDR2 are SQVTM and ANQGSEA. V loses 6 bases at its end and J loses 5 bases; junction bases beyond the gene matches: 6. The CDR3 holds 13 amino acids from the cysteine to the phenylalanine. The retained sequence is limited to the CDR3, 39 bases, with the frame set at the first base. Starting from about 500 ng total RNA, TCRbeta-specific cDNA was produced by reverse transcription with a constant-region primer and ProtoScript II reverse transcriptase. The TCRbeta libraries were prepared through three rounds of nested multiplex PCR following a slightly modified ARM-PCR procedure. The first two PCR rounds used multiplex TRBV1-TRBV30 forward primers with a Cbeta reverse primer, each for 10 cycles. A final 25-cycle PCR with Deep VentR polymerase added sample barcodes and Illumina adapters. Before sequencing, amplicons of 200-500 bp were purified from gel using a QIAquick gel extraction kit. TCRbeta amplicons were sequenced on an Illumina HiSeq 2500 with 250-bp paired-end reads. The authors' pipeline ran thus. To recover full CDR3 sequences, reads were quality-trimmed using Trimmomatic v0.33 and paired reads were then merged using FLASH v1.2.11. V, D and J germline segments were assigned to the rearranged TCRbeta sequences using MiGEC v1.2.1b. VDJtools v1.0.0 computed clonotype statistics and Shannon-Wiener diversity indices. To cut down on sampling bias, every analysis after diversity analysis relied on just the 250 most abundant clonotypes from each sample. TCRdb reprocessing: public reads trimmed at Q25 with fastp, clones called with MiXCR, in-frame beta chains kept. Entries are consolidated by CDR3 protein sequence, retaining the most common genes and DNA. None of the V and J calls come from the authors' own analysis; TCRdb made them. In this sample the table shows around 330,000 distinct CDR3 sequences, about 60% of which occur a single time. The ten largest clonotypes hold roughly 8.6% of the sample.

Specimen: peripheral blood. The clonotype was recovered from a man aged 35 to 55 with primary liver carcinoma and hepatitis B virus infection. This sequence uses TRBV29-1 and TRBJ2-3; TRBD2 agrees with 9 junctional bases. The base sequence is TGCAGCGTACCCCCACTAGCGGGAGATACGCAGTATTTT. Protein translation: CSVPPLAGDTQYF.